This TCR beta chain derives from a study of vaccination and CD4 T cells after COVID-19. Study-level information: Stimuli were overlapping spike peptide pools of SARS-CoV-2 and three common cold coronaviruses (HCoV-NL63, HCoV-OC43, HCoV-229E).

This clonotype turned up a few times. Its antigen is currently unknown. Researchers used the Oncomine TCR Beta short-read assay to sequence DNA from cultured CD4+ T cells. TCRdb processed the PCR reads anew with MiXCR; each CDR3 protein has one entry. This sample yields under 15,000 distinct CDR3 sequences, of which more than 40% are seen a single time; 15% belongs to the top ten. Germline assignment: CDR1 DFQATT and CDR2 SNEGSKA (reference sequence). This CDR3 comprises 13 residues. V lost 3 bases, J lost 6 bases, and 2 bases stayed unmatched. The treatment: roughly nine-day PBMC culture with coronavirus spike peptide pools or control peptides (ViraFEST assay). ViraFEST grew antigen-specific T cells using peptide pools, then sequenced TCRs. Positive PCR results dated from March to December 2020, before the US Alpha, Beta and Delta variants.

The sequenced sample consisted of CD4+ T cells from blood, cultured in vitro. The receptor comes from a human donor who had recovered from COVID-19. The gene calls are TRBV20-1 and TRBJ2-7; the match to TRBD2 covers 13 bases. The CDR3 here is CSARGLAGSEQYF. The CDR3 nucleotides read TGCAGTGCTAGGGGACTAGCGGGAAGCGAGCAGTACTTC.